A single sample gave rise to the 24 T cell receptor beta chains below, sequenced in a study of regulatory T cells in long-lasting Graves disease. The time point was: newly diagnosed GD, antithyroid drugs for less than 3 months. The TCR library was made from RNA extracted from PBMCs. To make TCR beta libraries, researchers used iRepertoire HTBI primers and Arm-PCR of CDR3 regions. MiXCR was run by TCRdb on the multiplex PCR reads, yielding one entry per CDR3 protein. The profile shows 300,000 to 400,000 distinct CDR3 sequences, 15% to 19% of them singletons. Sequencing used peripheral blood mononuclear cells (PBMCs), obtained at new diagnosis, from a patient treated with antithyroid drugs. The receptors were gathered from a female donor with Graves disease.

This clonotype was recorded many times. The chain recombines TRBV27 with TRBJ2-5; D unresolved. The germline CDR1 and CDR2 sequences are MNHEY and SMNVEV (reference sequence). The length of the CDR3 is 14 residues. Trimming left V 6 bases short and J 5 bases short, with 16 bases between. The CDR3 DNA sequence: TGTGCCAGCAGGAATGGGATGGGCGTCGAGACCCAGTACTTC. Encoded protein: CASRNGMGVETQYF.

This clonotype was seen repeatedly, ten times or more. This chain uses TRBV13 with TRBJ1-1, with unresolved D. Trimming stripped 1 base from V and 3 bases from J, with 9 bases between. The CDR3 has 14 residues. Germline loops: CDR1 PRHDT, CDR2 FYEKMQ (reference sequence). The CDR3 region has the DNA TGTGCCAGCAGCTTAGTCGTTGTGGACACTGAAGCTTTCTTT. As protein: CASSLVVVDTEAFF.

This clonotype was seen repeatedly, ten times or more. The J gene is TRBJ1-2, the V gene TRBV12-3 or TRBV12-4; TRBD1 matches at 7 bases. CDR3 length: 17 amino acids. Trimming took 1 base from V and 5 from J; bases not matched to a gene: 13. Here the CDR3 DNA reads TGTGCCAGCAGTTTAGGACAGGGAAATACGGCCCTTTATGGCTACACCTTC. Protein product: CASSLGQGNTALYGYTF.

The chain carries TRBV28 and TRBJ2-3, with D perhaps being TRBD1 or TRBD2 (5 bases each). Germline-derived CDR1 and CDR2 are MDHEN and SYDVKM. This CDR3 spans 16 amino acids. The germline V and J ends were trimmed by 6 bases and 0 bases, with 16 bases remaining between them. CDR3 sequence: CASSPGRGRSTDTQYF. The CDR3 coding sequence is TGTGCCAGCAGCCCCGGACGGGGCAGAAGCACAGATACGCAGTATTTT.

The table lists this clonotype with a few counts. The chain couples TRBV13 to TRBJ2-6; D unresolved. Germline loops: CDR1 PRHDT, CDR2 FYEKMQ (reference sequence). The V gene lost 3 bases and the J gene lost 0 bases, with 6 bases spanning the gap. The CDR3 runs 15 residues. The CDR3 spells CASSFVSSGANVLTF. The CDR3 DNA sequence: TGTGCCAGCAGCTTTGTGAGCTCTGGGGCCAACGTCCTGACTTTC.

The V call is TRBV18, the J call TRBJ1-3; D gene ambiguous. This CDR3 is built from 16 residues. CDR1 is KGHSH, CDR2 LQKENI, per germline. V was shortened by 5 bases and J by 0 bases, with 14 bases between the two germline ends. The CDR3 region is CASSYQAPSSGNTIYF. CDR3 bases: TGTGCCAGCTCATATCAGGCACCCTCCTCTGGAAACACCATATATTTT.

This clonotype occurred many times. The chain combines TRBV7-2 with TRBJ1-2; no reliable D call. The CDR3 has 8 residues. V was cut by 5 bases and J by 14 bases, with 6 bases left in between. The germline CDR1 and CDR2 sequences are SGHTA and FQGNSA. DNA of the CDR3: TGTGCCAGCAGCCCCTTGACCTTC. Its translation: CASSPLTF.

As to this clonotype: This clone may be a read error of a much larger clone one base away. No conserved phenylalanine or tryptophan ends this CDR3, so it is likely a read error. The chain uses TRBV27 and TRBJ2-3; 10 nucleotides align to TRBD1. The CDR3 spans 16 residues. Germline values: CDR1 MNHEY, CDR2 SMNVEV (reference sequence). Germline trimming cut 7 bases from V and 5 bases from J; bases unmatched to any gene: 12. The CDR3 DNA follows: TGTGCCAGCACGCAATTCGACAGGGGGCAGAAAGATACGCAGTATCTT. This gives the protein CASTQFDRGQKDTQYL.

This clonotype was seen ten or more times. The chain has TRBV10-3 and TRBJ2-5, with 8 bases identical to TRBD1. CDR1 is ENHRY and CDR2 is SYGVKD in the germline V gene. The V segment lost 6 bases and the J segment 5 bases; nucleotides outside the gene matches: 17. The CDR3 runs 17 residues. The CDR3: CAISSAGRGLSEETQYF. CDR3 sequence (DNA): TGTGCCATCAGCTCGGCAGGCAGGGGGCTTTCGGAGGAGACCCAGTACTTC.

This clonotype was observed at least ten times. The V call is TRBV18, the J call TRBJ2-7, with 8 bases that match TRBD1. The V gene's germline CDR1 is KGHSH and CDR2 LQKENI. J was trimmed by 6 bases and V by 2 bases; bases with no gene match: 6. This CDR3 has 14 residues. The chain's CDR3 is CASSPNAGGSEQYF. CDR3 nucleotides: TGTGCCAGCTCACCAAACGCAGGGGGCTCCGAGCAGTACTTC.

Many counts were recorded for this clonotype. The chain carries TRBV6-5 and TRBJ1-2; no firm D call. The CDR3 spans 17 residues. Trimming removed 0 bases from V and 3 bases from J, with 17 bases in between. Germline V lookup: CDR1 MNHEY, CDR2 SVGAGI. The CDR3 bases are TGTGCCAGCAGTTACTCAGTCCTCGGGGTCACACACTATGGCTACACCTTC. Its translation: CASSYSVLGVTHYGYTF.

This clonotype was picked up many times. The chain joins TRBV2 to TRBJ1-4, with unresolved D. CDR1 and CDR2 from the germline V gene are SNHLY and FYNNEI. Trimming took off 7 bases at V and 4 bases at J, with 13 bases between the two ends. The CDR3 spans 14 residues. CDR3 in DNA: TGTGCCAGCAAACTAGGAGAATATAATGAAAAACTGTTTTTT. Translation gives CASKLGEYNEKLFF. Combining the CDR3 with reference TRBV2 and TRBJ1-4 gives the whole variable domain EPEVTQTPSHQVTQMGQEVILRCVPISNHLYFYWYRQILGQKVEFLVSFYNNEISEKSEIFDDQFSVERPDGSNFTLKIRSTKLEDSAMYFCASKLGEYNEKLFFGSGTQLSVL.

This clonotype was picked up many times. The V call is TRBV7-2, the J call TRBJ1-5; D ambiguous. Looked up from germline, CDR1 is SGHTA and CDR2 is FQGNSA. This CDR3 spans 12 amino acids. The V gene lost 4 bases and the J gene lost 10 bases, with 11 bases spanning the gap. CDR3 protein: CASSSSTGPQHF. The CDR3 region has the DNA TGTGCCAGCAGCTCCTCCACCGGTCCCCAGCATTTT.

The CDR3 nucleotides read TGTGCCAGCAGTTACTCGGCAGGGACAGGGGGCTTAAGCTCCTATAATTCACCCCTCCACTTT. This gives the protein CASSYSAGTGGLSSYNSPLHF. The chain uses TRBV6-6 and TRBJ1-6; 12 bases map to TRBD1. The CDR3 spans 21 residues. With 0 bases clipped from V and 0 bases from J, the junction kept 9 bases outside the gene matches. CDR1 is MNHNY and CDR2 is SVGAGI in the germline V gene (reference sequence).

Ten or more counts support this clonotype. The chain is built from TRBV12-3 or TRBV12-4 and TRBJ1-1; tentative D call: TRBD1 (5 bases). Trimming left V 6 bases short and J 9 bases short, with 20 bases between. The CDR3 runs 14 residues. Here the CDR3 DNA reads TGTGCCAGCAGCCGAACCGGGACGGCTCCCAAAGCTTTCTTT. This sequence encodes CASSRTGTAPKAFF.

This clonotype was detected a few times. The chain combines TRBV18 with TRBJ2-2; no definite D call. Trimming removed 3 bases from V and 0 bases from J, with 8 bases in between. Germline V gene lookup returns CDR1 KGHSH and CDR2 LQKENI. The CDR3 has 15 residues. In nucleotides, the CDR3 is TGTGCCAGCTCACCGGGCCGACCGAACACCGGGGAGCTGTTTTTT. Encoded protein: CASSPGRPNTGELFF.

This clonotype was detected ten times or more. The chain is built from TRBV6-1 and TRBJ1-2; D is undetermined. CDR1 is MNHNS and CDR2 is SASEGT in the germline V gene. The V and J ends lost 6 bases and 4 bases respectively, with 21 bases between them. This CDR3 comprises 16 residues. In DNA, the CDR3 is TGTGCCAGCAGGCGCTGGACGGCACTGGATCTCTATGGCTACACCTTC. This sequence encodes CASRRWTALDLYGYTF.

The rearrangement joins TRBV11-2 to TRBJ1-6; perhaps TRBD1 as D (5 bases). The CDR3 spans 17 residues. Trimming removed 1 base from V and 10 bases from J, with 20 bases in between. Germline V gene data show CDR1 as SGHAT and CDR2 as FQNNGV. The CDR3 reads CASSLVPAGEIVSPLHF. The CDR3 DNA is TGTGCCAGCAGCTTAGTTCCTGCGGGGGAGATTGTATCACCCCTCCACTTT.

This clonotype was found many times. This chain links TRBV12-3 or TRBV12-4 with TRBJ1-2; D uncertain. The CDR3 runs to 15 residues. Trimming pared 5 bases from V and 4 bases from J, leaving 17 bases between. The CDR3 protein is CASSGVGQEGYGYTF. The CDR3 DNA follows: TGTGCCAGCAGTGGGGTTGGGCAGGAGGGCTATGGCTACACCTTC.

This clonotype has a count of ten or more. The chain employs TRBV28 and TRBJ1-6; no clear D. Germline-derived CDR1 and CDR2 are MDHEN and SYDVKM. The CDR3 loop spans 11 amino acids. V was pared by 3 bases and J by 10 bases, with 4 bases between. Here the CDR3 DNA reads TGTGCCAGCAGTTTCGAATCACCCCTCCACTTT. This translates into CASSFESPLHF.

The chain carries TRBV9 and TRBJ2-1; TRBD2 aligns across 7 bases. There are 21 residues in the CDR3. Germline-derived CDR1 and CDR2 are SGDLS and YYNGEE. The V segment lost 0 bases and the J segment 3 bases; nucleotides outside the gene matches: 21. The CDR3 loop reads CASSVGPRTSYLGRLYNEQFF. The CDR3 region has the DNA TGTGCCAGCAGCGTAGGCCCCCGGACTAGTTATTTGGGCAGGCTCTACAATGAGCAGTTCTTC.

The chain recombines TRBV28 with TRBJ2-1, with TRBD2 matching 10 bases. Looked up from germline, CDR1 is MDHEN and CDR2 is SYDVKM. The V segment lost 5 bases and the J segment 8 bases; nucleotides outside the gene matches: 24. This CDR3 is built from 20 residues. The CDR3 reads CASSPLFLAGDYLAGDEQFF. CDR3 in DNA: TGTGCCAGCAGTCCACTGTTCCTAGCGGGAGACTACCTCGCGGGAGATGAGCAGTTCTTC.

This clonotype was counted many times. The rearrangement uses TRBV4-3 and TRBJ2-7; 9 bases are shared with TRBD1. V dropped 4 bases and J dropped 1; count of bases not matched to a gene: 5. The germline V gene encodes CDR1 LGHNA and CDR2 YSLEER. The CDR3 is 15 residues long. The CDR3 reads CASSPGQGGSYEQYF. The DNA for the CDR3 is TGCGCCAGCAGCCCGGGACAGGGAGGATCCTACGAGCAGTACTTC.

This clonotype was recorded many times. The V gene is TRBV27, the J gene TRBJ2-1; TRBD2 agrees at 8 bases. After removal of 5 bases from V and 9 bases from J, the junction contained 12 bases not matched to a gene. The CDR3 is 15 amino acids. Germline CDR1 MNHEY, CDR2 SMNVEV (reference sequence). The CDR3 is CASSGGSGSIVEQFF. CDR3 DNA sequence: TGTGCCAGCAGTGGTGGAAGCGGGAGTATAGTTGAGCAGTTCTTC.